This T cell receptor beta chain was identified during a study of T cell responses to AZD1222 COVID-19 vaccine. V gave up 3 bases and J gave up 1 base, with 11 bases separating them. Germline V lookup: CDR1 SGHNT, CDR2 YYREEE (reference sequence). This CDR3 has 15 residues. Data came from immunoSEQ multiplex PCR; TCRdb stores just in-frame clones and leaves some out. The sample lists some 130,000 clones; around 90% were seen once. The TCR sequence derives from an adult in good health. V usage is TRBV5-4 and J usage is TRBJ1-3, with a weak D call TRBD1 (6 bases). The source material was peripheral blood, sampled on day 0 of AZD1222 vaccination. CDR3 protein: CASSSTRGSGNTIYF. The CDR3 DNA sequence: TGTGCCAGCAGCTCAACCAGGGGTTCTGGAAACACCATATATTTT.